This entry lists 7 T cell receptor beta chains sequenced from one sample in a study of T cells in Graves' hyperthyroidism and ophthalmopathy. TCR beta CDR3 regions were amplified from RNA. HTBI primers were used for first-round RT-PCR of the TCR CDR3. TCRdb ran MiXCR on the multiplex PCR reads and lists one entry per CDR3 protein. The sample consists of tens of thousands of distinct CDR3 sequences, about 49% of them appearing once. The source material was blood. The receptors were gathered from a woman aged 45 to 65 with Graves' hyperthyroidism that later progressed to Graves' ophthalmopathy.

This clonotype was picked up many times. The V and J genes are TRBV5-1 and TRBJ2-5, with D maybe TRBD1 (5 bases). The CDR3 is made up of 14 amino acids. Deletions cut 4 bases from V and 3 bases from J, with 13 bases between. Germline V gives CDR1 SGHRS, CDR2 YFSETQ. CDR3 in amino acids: CASSTDGQKETQYF. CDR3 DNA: TGCGCCAGCAGCACGGACGGACAAAAAGAGACCCAGTACTTC. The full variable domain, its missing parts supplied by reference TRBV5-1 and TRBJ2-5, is KAGVTQTPRYLIKTRGQQVTLSCSPISGHRSVSWYQQTPGQGLQFLFEYFSETQRNKGNFPGRFSGRQFSNSRSEMNVSTLELGDSALYLCASSTDGQKETQYFGPGTRLLVL.

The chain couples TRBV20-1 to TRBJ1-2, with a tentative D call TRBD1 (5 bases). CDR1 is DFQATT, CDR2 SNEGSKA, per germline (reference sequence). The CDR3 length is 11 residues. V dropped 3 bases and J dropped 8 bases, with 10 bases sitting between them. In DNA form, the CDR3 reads TGCAGTGCTAGGGGGGTTGGGGGCTACACCTTC. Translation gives CSARGVGGYTF.

The CDR3 loop is CASSQEDQPQYF. The CDR3 DNA reads TGTGCCAGCAGCCAAGAGGATCAGCCCCAGTACTTC. The chain couples TRBV4-2 to TRBJ2-5; D gene unclear. The V gene's germline CDR1 is LGHNA and CDR2 YNFKEQ. V lost 0 bases to trimming and J lost 9 bases, with 8 bases between them. The CDR3 loop spans 12 amino acids.

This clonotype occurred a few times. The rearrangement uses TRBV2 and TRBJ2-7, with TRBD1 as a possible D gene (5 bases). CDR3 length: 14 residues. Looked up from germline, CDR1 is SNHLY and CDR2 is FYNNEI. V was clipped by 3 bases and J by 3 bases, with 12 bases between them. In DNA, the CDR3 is TGTGCCAGCAGTGATGGCAGGGCCAACTACGAGCAGTACTTC. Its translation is CASSDGRANYEQYF.

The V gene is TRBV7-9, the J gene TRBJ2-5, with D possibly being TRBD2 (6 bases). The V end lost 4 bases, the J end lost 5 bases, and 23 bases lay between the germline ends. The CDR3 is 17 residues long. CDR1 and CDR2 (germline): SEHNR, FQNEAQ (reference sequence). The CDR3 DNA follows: TGTGCCAGCAGCTCCCCCCGCGGGACTCATTTCCGGGAGACCCAGTACTTC. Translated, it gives CASSSPRGTHFRETQYF.

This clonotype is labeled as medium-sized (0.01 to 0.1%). The CDR3 DNA follows: TGTGCCAGCAGCTTAGTAGCGGGGCGAAATGAGCAGTTCTTC. Translating gives CASSLVAGRNEQFF. The chain is built from TRBV7-6 and TRBJ2-1, with 8 bases lining up with TRBD2. CDR3 length: 14 residues. V shed 1 base, J shed 7 bases, and the junction held 3 bases outside the gene matches. Germline values: CDR1 SGHVS, CDR2 FNYEAQ.

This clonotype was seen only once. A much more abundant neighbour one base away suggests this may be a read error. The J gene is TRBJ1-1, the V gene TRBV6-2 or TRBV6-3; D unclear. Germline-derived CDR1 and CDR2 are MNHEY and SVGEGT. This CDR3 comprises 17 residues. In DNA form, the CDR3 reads TGTACCAGCAGTTACACGCCAGGACGAAACATGAACACTGAAGCTTTCTTT. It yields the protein CTSSYTPGRNMNTEAFF.